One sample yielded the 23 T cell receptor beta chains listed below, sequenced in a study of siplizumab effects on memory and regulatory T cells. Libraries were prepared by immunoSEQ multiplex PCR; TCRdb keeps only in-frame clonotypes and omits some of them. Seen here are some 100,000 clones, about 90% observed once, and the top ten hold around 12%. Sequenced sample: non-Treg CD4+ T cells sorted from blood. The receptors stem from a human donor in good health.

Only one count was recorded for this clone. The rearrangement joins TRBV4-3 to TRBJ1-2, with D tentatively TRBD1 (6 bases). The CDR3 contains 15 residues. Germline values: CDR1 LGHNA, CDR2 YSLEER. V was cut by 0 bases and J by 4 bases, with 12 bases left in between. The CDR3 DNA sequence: TGCGCCAGCAGCCAAGAACTAACAGGGACCTATGGCTACACCTTC. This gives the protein CASSQELTGTYGYTF.

As DNA, the CDR3 is TGTGCCAGCAGTGAACAGAGAGGGTATGGCTACACCTTC. This gives the protein CASSEQRGYGYTF. J is TRBJ1-2 and V is TRBV2, with D unresolved. V was clipped by 2 bases and J by 5 bases, with 9 bases between them. This CDR3 is 13 amino acids long. In germline, CDR1 is SNHLY, CDR2 FYNNEI.

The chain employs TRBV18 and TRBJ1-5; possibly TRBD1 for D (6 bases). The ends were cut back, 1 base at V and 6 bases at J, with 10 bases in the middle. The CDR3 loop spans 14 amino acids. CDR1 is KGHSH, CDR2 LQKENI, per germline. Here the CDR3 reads CASSPLQGTQPQHF. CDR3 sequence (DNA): TGTGCCAGCTCACCACTGCAGGGGACTCAGCCCCAGCATTTT.

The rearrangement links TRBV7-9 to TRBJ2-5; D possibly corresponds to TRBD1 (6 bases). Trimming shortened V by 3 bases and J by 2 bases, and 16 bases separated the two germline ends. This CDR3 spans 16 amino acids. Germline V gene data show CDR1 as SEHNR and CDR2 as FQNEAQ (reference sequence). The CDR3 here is CASSLGANPQQETQYF. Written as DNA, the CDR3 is TGTGCCAGCAGCTTGGGGGCCAACCCCCAACAAGAGACCCAGTACTTC.

The CDR3 DNA reads as TGCGCCAGCAGCTTCTCGAGTTCCCAGAGGGGGCGGGTGAGGGCTTTCTTT. Translation gives CASSFSSSQRGRVRAFF. The V gene is TRBV5-1, the J gene TRBJ1-1; 7 bases are shared with TRBD1. With 2 bases clipped from V and 11 bases from J, the junction kept 21 bases outside the gene matches. The CDR3 is 17 amino acids. Per germline, CDR1 SGHRS and CDR2 YFSETQ.

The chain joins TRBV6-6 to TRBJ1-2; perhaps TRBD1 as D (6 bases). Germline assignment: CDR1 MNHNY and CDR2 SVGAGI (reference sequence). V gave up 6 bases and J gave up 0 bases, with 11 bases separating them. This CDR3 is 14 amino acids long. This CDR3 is CASRLDRANYGYTF. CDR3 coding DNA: TGTGCCAGCAGGTTGGACAGAGCTAACTATGGCTACACCTTC.

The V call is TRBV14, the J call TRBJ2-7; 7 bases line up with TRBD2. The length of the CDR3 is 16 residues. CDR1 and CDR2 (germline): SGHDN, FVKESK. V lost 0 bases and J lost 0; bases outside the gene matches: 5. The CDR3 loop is CASSQDKGRASYEQYF. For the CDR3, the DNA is TGTGCCAGCAGCCAAGATAAGGGGAGGGCCTCCTACGAGCAGTACTTC.

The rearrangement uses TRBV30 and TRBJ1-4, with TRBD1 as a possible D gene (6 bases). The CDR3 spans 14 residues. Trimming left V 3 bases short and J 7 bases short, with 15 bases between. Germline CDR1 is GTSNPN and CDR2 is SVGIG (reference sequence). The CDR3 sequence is CAWRTPGAGEKLFF. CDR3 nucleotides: TGTGCCTGGAGGACCCCAGGGGCAGGTGAAAAACTGTTTTTT.

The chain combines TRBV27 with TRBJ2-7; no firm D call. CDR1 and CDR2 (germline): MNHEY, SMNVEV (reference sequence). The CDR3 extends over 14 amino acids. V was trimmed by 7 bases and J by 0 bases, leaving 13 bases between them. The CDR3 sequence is CASKTVPSSYEQYF. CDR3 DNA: TGTGCCAGCAAGACTGTCCCTAGCTCCTACGAGCAGTACTTC.

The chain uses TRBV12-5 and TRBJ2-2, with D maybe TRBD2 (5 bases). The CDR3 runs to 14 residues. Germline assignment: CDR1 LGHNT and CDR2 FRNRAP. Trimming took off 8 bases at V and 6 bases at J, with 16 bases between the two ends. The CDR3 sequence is CASRGQVWPGELFF. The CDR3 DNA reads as TGTGCTAGTAGAGGGCAGGTTTGGCCCGGGGAGCTGTTTTTT.

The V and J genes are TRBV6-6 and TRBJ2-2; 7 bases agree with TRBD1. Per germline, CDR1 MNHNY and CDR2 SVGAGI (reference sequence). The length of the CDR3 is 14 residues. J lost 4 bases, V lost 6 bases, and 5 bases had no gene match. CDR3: CASSETGITGELFF. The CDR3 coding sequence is TGTGCCAGCAGCGAGACAGGGATCACCGGGGAGCTGTTTTTT.

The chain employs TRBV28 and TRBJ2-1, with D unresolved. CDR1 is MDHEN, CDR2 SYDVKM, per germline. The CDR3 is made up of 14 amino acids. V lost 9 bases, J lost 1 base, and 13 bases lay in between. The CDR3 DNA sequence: TGTGCCAGTACTACGGTGGGGTCCTACAATGAGCAGTTCTTC. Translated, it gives CASTTVGSYNEQFF.

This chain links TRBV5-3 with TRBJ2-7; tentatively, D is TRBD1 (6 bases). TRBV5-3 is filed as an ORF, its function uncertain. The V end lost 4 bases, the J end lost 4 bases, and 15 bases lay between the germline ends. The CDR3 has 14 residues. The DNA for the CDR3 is TGTGCCAGAAGCCCCCAACAGGGCCGGTACGAGCAGTACTTC. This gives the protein CARSPQQGRYEQYF.

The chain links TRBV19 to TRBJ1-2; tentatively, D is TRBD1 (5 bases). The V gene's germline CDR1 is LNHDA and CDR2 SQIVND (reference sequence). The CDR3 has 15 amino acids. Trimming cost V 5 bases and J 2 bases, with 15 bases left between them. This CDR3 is CASSWGRKVNYGYTF. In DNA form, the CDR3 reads TGTGCCAGTAGTTGGGGACGTAAGGTGAACTATGGCTACACCTTC.

CDR3 DNA: TGTGCCATCAGAGGCAGGGGGTACACTGAAGCTTTCTTT. This translates into CAIRGRGYTEAFF. The rearrangement uses TRBV10-3 and TRBJ1-1, with 7 bases fitting TRBD1. In germline, CDR1 is ENHRY, CDR2 SYGVKD. V shed 6 bases and J 3 bases; nucleotides not matched to a gene: 4. The CDR3 has 13 amino acids.

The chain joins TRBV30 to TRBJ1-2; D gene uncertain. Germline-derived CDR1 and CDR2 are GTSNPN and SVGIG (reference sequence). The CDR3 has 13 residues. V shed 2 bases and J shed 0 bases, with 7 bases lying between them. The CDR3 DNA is TGTGCCTGGAGTTTCGGTGCTAACTATGGCTACACCTTC. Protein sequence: CAWSFGANYGYTF.

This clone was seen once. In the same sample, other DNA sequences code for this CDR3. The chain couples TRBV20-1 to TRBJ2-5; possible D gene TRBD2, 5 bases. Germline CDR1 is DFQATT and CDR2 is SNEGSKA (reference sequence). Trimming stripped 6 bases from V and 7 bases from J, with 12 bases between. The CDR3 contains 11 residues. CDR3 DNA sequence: TGCAGTGCCCCCCGTGCGGGGACCCAGTACTTC. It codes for CSAPRAGTQYF.

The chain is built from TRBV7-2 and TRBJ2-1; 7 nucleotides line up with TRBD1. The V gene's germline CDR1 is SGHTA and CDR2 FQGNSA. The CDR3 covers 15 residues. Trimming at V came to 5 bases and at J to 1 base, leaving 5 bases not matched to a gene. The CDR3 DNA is TGTGCCAGCAGCGCGCGGACAGGATCCTACAATGAGCAGTTCTTC. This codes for CASSARTGSYNEQFF.

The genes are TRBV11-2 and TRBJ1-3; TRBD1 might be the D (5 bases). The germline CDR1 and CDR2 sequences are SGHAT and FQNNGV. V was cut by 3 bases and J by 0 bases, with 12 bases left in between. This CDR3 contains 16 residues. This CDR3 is CASSFTTVYSGNTIYF. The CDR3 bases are TGTGCCAGCAGCTTCACGACAGTTTACTCTGGAAACACCATATATTTT.

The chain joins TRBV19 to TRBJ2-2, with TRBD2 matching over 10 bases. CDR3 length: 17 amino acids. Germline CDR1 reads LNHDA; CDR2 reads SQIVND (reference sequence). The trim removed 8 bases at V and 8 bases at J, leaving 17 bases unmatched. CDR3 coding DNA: TGTGCCAGTCTTGACCGGGGGCTAGCGGGAGTAAAAGGGGAGCTGTTTTTT. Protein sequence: CASLDRGLAGVKGELFF.

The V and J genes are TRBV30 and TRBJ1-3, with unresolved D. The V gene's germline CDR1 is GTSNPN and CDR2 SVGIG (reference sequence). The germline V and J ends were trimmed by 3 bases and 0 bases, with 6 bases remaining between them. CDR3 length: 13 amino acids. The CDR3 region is CAWSADSGNTIYF. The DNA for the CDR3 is TGTGCCTGGAGCGCCGACTCTGGAAACACCATATATTTT.

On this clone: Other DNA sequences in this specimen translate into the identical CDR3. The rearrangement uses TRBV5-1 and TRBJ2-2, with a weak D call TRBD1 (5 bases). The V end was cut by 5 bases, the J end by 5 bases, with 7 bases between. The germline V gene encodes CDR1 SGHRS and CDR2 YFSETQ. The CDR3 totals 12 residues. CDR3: CASRRGTGELFF. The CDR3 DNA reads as TGCGCCAGCAGAAGGGGTACCGGGGAGCTGTTTTTT.

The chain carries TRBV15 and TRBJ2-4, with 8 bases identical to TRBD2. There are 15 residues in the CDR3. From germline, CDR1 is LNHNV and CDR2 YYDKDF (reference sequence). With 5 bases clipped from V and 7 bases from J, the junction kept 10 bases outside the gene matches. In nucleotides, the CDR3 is TGTGCCACCAGCCAACTGAGCGGGAGCCTTAACATTCAGTACTTC. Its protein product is CATSQLSGSLNIQYF.